These 21 T cell receptor beta chains share one sample of origin, sequenced in a study of blood T cell repertoires in COVID-19. Clones were read by immunoSEQ multiplex PCR, and TCRdb kept only the in-frame ones, dropping some. The repertoire holds approximately 100,000 clones, about 85% seen once, with approximately 3.1% in the top ten. Material: peripheral blood. The receptors derive from a man aged 50-60 years in a cohort sampled during active COVID-19.

The gene calls are TRBV19 and TRBJ1-6; 9 bases line up with TRBD1. Per the germline V gene, CDR1 is LNHDA and CDR2 is SQIVND (reference sequence). This CDR3 is 17 amino acids long. The V segment lost 5 bases and the J segment 0 bases; nucleotides outside the gene matches: 5. CDR3 DNA sequence: TGTGCCAGTAGTTCCGGACAGGGGAGCTCCTATAATTCACCCCTCCACTTT. Residues: CASSSGQGSSYNSPLHF.

V usage is TRBV16 and J usage is TRBJ1-5; 11 bases agree with TRBD1. The J segment lost 5 bases and the V segment lost 4 bases, leaving 4 bases of the junction unmatched. The CDR3 contains 15 residues. Germline V gene sequence: CDR1 KGHSY, CDR2 FQNENV. CDR3 in DNA: TGTGCCAGCAGCCCCCCGGGACAGGGGGATCAGCCCCAGCATTTT. As protein: CASSPPGQGDQPQHF.

This clone appeared a single time. The CDR3 loop is CASSSGLGGAPMNTEAFF. Written as DNA, the CDR3 is TGCGCCAGCAGCTCTGGGCTGGGCGGGGCCCCCATGAACACTGAAGCTTTCTTT. The chain recombines TRBV5-1 with TRBJ1-1, with D possibly being TRBD1 (5 bases). Germline CDR1 is SGHRS and CDR2 is YFSETQ. The CDR3 is 18 amino acids. V lost 3 bases to trimming and J lost 0 bases, with 21 bases between them.

This clone was detected only a few times. The chain combines TRBV4-2 with TRBJ2-3; D gene uncertain. V lost 0 bases, J lost 8 bases, and 9 bases lay in between. The CDR3 runs to 13 residues. Per the germline V gene, CDR1 is LGHNA and CDR2 is YNFKEQ. The CDR3 here is CASSQERRSTQYF. Here the CDR3 DNA reads TGTGCCAGCAGCCAAGAACGTAGGAGTACGCAGTATTTT.

V and J are TRBV5-1 and TRBJ1-4; D not resolved. The germline V and J ends were trimmed by 3 bases and 0 bases, with 15 bases remaining between them. Germline lookup yields CDR1 SGHRS and CDR2 YFSETQ. The CDR3 covers 17 residues. CDR3 residues: CASSSSGSDPTNEKLFF. The CDR3, as DNA: TGCGCCAGCAGCTCTTCCGGGTCAGACCCAACTAATGAAAAACTGTTTTTT. Together with reference TRBV5-1 and TRBJ1-4, the CDR3 gives the full variable domain: KAGVTQTPRYLIKTRGQQVTLSCSPISGHRSVSWYQQTPGQGLQFLFEYFSETQRNKGNFPGRFSGRQFSNSRSEMNVSTLELGDSALYLCASSSSGSDPTNEKLFFGSGTQLSVL.

V is TRBV5-1 and J is TRBJ1-3; D possibly corresponds to TRBD1 (6 bases). Germline CDR1 is SGHRS and CDR2 is YFSETQ. The CDR3 consists of 18 residues. V was shortened by 2 bases and J by 0 bases, with 18 bases between the two germline ends. The CDR3 here is CASSFDPGQRHSGNTIYF. The DNA for the CDR3 is TGCGCCAGCAGCTTCGACCCAGGACAGCGACACTCTGGAAACACCATATATTTT.

The chain combines TRBV4-2 with TRBJ1-2; a possible D gene is TRBD1 (6 bases). V lost 4 bases, J lost 6 bases, and 21 bases lay in between. The CDR3 is made up of 16 amino acids. Germline V CDR1 and CDR2: LGHNA, YNFKEQ. The CDR3 DNA reads as TGTGCCAGCAGCCCGGCGGGGGGACGGGAGGGGGATGGCTACACCTTC. Protein: CASSPAGGREGDGYTF.

The chain recombines TRBV5-4 with TRBJ1-1; 7 bases line up with TRBD1. V lost 6 bases to trimming and J lost 3 bases; unmatched junction nucleotides: 11. The CDR3 is 15 amino acids. Germline lookup yields CDR1 SGHNT and CDR2 YYREEE (reference sequence). CDR3 nucleotides: TGTGCCAGCATCAAAGGGGGCGGTCTTGACACTGAAGCTTTCTTT. This sequence encodes CASIKGGGLDTEAFF. Variable domain in full (rest from reference TRBV5-4 and TRBJ1-1): ETGVTQSPTHLIKTRGQQVTLRCSSQSGHNTVSWYQQALGQGPQFIFQYYREEENGRGNFPPRFSGLQFPNYSSELNVNALELDDSALYLCASIKGGGLDTEAFFGQGTRLTVV.

The chain employs TRBV3-1 (or the pseudogene TRBV3-2) and TRBJ2-3; weak D call: TRBD2 (6 bases). CDR3 size: 14 residues. V dropped 0 bases and J dropped 8 bases, with 12 bases sitting between them. CDR1 and CDR2 (germline): LGHDT, YNNKEL (reference sequence). CDR3 residues: CASSQEGGPVTQYF. Here the CDR3 DNA reads TGTGCCAGCAGCCAAGAGGGGGGACCCGTTACGCAGTATTTT.

V gene TRBV5-5 combines with J gene TRBJ2-1; 8 nucleotides align to TRBD2. V was clipped by 4 bases and J by 2 bases; unmatched bases: 8. This CDR3 is 16 amino acids long. CDR1 is SGHKS and CDR2 is YYEKEE in the germline V gene (reference sequence). The CDR3 spells CASSPWGAGAYNEQFF. The CDR3 DNA follows: TGTGCCAGCAGCCCCTGGGGAGCGGGGGCCTACAATGAGCAGTTCTTC.

V and J are TRBV25-1 and TRBJ1-3; D is uncertain. The CDR3 extends over 14 amino acids. V was clipped by 4 bases and J by 4 bases, with 11 bases between them. Per the germline V gene, CDR1 is MGHDK and CDR2 is SYGVNS. DNA for the CDR3: TGTGCCAGCAGTGCGGCGGATAGAGGAAACACCATATATTTT. Encoded protein: CASSAADRGNTIYF.

J is TRBJ2-2 and V is TRBV11-3, with 11 bases fitting TRBD2. V lost 3 bases to trimming and J lost 4 bases; unmatched junction nucleotides: 7. The CDR3 has 17 amino acids. Per germline, CDR1 SGHNT and CDR2 YENEEA. The CDR3 sequence is CASSFYSGGARTGELFF. The CDR3, as DNA: TGTGCCAGCAGCTTTTATAGCGGGGGGGCCCGCACCGGGGAGCTGTTTTTT. The full variable domain, with the rest looked up from reference TRBV11-3 and TRBJ2-2, is EAGVVQSPRYKIIEKKQPVAFWCNPISGHNTLYWYLQNLGQGPELLIRYENEEAVDDSQLPKDRFSAERLKGVDSTLKIQPAELGDSAVYLCASSFYSGGARTGELFFGEGSRLTVL.

Here the CDR3 DNA reads TGTGCCAGCAGTTCCGGGACAGGGGTTCAGCCCCAGCATTTT. Translated: CASSSGTGVQPQHF. This rearrangement joins TRBV6-5 to TRBJ1-5, with 10 positions matching TRBD1. This CDR3 has 14 amino acids. Germline CDR1 is MNHEY and CDR2 is SVGAGI. V lost 4 bases to trimming and J lost 6 bases; unmatched junction nucleotides: 3.

The V call is TRBV6-5, the J call TRBJ2-5; TRBD1 might be the D (5 bases). Trimming removed 4 bases from V and 7 bases from J, with 19 bases in between. Per germline, CDR1 MNHEY and CDR2 SVGAGI. The CDR3 runs to 15 residues. The CDR3 reads CASSFRDLGSVTQYF. The CDR3 DNA is TGTGCCAGCAGTTTCAGGGATCTTGGAAGTGTGACCCAGTACTTC.

As DNA, the CDR3 is TGTGCCAGCAGTGAAGCTAGCGGGGTTTCCAATGAGCAGTTCTTC. It yields the protein CASSEASGVSNEQFF. The chain couples TRBV2 to TRBJ2-1, with TRBD2 identical over 8 bases. The germline CDR1 and CDR2 sequences are SNHLY and FYNNEI. The CDR3 spans 15 residues. The ends lost 0 bases at V and 6 bases at J; junction bases unmatched: 4.

The rearrangement uses TRBV4-3 and TRBJ1-4; D is perhaps TRBD1 (5 bases). The V end lost 6 bases, the J end lost 6 bases, and 14 bases lay between the germline ends. The CDR3 is 14 residues long. Germline values: CDR1 LGHNA, CDR2 YSLEER. The CDR3 region has the DNA TGCGCCAGCAGGGAACGGGGGGGGGATGAAAAACTGTTTTTT. Its protein is CASRERGGDEKLFF.

The V and J genes are TRBV11-1 and TRBJ1-1; D might be TRBD1 (5 bases). The CDR3 spans 14 residues. Germline V CDR1 and CDR2: SGHAT, FQDESV (reference sequence). V lost 0 bases and J lost 5, with 10 bases in between. CDR3 sequence (DNA): TGTGCCAGCAGCTTAGCGCGGGAGGGGACTGAAGCTTTCTTT. Translated: CASSLAREGTEAFF.

The J gene is TRBJ2-7, the V gene TRBV12-3 or TRBV12-4; 9 bases map to TRBD1. The V gene end was trimmed by 4 bases and the J gene end by 7 bases; junction bases not matched to a gene: 5. The CDR3 sequence is 13 residues long. CDR3 DNA: TGTGCCAGCAGTTCCGCCGGGACAGGGGAGCAGTACGTC. Translating it yields CASSSAGTGEQYV.

V usage is TRBV6-5 and J usage is TRBJ1-3, with D hard to call. Germline V gives CDR1 MNHEY, CDR2 SVGAGI. V lost 8 bases and J lost 4, with 9 bases in between. This CDR3 has 12 residues. The CDR3 DNA sequence: TGTGCCAGCTGCTCGCAGGGAAACACCATATATTTT. This gives the protein CASCSQGNTIYF.

The J gene is TRBJ2-5, the V gene TRBV5-1, with TRBD1 identical over 8 bases. Germline CDR1 is SGHRS and CDR2 is YFSETQ. V gave up 2 bases and J gave up 1 base; unmatched junction bases: 7. The CDR3 spans 16 residues. For the CDR3, the DNA is TGCGCCAGCAGCTTTGGGGGAACAGGGGGCCAAGAGACCCAGTACTTC. It encodes CASSFGGTGGQETQYF.

This rearrangement joins TRBV19 to TRBJ1-6, with 7 bases lining up with TRBD1. CDR1 is LNHDA and CDR2 is SQIVND in the germline V gene (reference sequence). J was trimmed by 7 bases and V by 6 bases; bases with no gene match: 9. The length of the CDR3 is 15 residues. The CDR3 sequence: CASSSPDRWNSPLHF. DNA for the CDR3: TGTGCCAGTAGCTCCCCGGACAGGTGGAATTCACCCCTCCACTTT. The whole variable domain, filled in from reference TRBV19 and TRBJ1-6, reads DGGITQSPKYLFRKEGQNVTLSCEQNLNHDAMYWYRQDPGQGLRLIYYSQIVNDFQKGDIAEGYSVSREKKESFPLTVTSAQKNPTAFYLCASSSPDRWNSPLHFGNGTRLTVT.